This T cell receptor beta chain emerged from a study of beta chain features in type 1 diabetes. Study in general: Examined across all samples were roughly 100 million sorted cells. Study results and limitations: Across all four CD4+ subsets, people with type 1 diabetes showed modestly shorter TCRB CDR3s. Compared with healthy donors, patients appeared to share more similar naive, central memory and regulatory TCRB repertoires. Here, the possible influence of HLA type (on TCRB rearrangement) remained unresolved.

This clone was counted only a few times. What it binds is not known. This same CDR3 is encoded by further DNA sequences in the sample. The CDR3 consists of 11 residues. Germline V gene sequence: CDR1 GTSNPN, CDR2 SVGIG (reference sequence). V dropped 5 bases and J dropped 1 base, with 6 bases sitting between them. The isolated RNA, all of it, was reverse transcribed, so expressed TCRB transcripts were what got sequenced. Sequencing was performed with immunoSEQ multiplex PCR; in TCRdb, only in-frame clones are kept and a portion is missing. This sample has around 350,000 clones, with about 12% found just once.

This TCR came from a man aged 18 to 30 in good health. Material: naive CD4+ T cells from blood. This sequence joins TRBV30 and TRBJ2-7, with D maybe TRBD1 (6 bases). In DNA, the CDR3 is TGTGCCTGGGGACAGTCCTACGAGCAGTACTTC. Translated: CAWGQSYEQYF.